This TCR beta chain was recovered during a study of regulatory T cells in long-lasting Graves disease. General observations from the study: Among samples with persistent disease, TRBV28, TRBJ1-2 and TRBJ2-5 were favored.

Through Arm-PCR of CDR3 regions and iRepertoire HTBI primers, TCR beta libraries were built. MiXCR, run by TCRdb on the multiplex PCR reads, gives a single entry per CDR3 protein. The sample yields roughly 500,000 distinct CDR3 sequences, around 13% seen once. As to time point: newly diagnosed GD, antithyroid drugs for less than 3 months. The TCR library was made from RNA that had been extracted from PBMCs in TRIzol. Patients were from an endocrinology department in Xi'an, China. Germline CDR1 reads KGHSH; CDR2 reads LQKENI. The CDR3 is 14 amino acids. The ends were cut back, 0 bases at V and 7 bases at J, with 11 bases in the middle. About this clonotype itself: Its cognate antigen is unknown.

The same sample was also studied in work on T cells in Graves' hyperthyroidism and ophthalmopathy. According to that study: Stable hyperthyroidism was told apart from ophthalmopathy by a model built on 13 V-J features.

The chain joins TRBV18 to TRBJ2-3; D not resolved. This TCR came from a woman between 50 and 59 years old with Graves disease. Specimen: peripheral blood mononuclear cells (PBMCs), collected at new diagnosis, from a patient treated with antithyroid drugs. The CDR3 sequence: CASSPPALANTQYF. The CDR3 DNA is TGTGCCAGCTCACCACCGGCCTTGGCAAATACGCAGTATTTT.